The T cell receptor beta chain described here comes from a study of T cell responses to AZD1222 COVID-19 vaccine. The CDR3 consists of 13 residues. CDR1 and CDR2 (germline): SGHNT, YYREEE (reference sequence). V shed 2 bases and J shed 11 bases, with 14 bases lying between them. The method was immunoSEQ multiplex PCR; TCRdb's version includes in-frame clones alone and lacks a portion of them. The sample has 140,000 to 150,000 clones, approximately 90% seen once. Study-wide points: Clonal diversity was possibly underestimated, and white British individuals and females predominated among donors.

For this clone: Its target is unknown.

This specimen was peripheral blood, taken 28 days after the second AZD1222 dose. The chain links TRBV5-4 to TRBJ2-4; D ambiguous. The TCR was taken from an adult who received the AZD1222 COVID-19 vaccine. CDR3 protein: CASSFGEVGVQYF. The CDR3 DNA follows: TGTGCCAGCAGCTTCGGTGAAGTAGGAGTTCAGTACTTC. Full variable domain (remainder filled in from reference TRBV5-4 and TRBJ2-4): ETGVTQSPTHLIKTRGQQVTLRCSSQSGHNTVSWYQQALGQGPQFIFQYYREEENGRGNFPPRFSGLQFPNYSSELNVNALELDDSALYLCASSFGEVGVQYFGAGTRLSVL.